The next 32 T cell receptor beta chains were all read from a single sample in a study of low-dose radiotherapy and immunotherapy resistance in tumors. Alpha and beta chains were covered, as first-strand cDNA relied on TRAV- and TRBV-specific primers. TCR amplification ran approximately 22 PCR cycles using constant-region and V-primer adapter primers. TCRdb processed the reads anew with MiXCR; each CDR3 protein has one entry. The sample holds around 80,000 distinct CDR3 sequences, under 20% seen once. The time point was: after trial treatment. Stated treatment: LDRT plus nivolumab, ipilimumab, low-dose cyclophosphamide and aspirin (RACIN trial). This specimen consisted of PBMCs, obtained after low-dose radiotherapy plus immunotherapy. These receptors all come from a male donor with prostate cancer.

Of note for this clonotype: This probably arose from a read error, given a far larger clone one base away. The chain has TRBV11-2 and TRBJ2-1, with 9 bases identical to TRBD1. The J segment lost 10 bases and the V segment lost 6 bases, leaving 13 bases of the junction unmatched. Germline V gene data show CDR1 as SGHAT and CDR2 as FQNNGV. This CDR3 spans 15 amino acids. DNA for the CDR3: TGTGCCAGCAGTCGGGACAGGGTGGTTACCTACGAGCAGTTCTTC. It encodes CASSRDRVVTYEQFF.

This clonotype was counted at least ten times. The rearrangement joins TRBV5-1 to TRBJ2-7, with TRBD1 matching over 10 bases. The CDR3 has 15 residues. Germline assignment: CDR1 SGHRS and CDR2 YFSETQ. V was pared by 0 bases and J by 6 bases, with 6 bases of the junction left unmatched. Written as DNA, the CDR3 is TGCGCCAGCAGCTTGGGACAGGGGGCTTTGGGCGAGCAGTACTTC. As protein: CASSLGQGALGEQYF.

This clonotype was observed many times. The rearrangement links TRBV6-5 to TRBJ2-2, with D unclear. The germline V and J ends were trimmed by 2 bases and 2 bases, with 6 bases remaining between them. In germline, CDR1 is MNHEY, CDR2 SVGAGI. The CDR3 runs 14 residues. The CDR3 bases are TGTGCCAGCAGTTACGGGCTTAACACCGGGGAGCTGTTTTTT. Translation gives CASSYGLNTGELFF.

In regard to this clonotype: A read error is likely here: a far larger clone is one base away. The rearrangement links TRBV5-1 to TRBJ2-7; possibly TRBD1 for D (5 bases). Germline V gene lookup returns CDR1 SGHRS and CDR2 YFSETQ. The CDR3 runs to 12 residues. Written as DNA, the CDR3 is TGTACCAGCAGCGCAAGCAGGGCCGAGCAGTACTTC. Translated: CTSSASRAEQYF.

The table lists this clonotype with many counts. V usage is TRBV11-2 and J usage is TRBJ2-3; D is undetermined. Germline V gives CDR1 SGHAT, CDR2 FQNNGV. Trimming removed 5 bases at V and 8 bases at J, with 17 bases between. This CDR3 has 14 amino acids. The CDR3 DNA sequence: TGTGCCAGCAGCAATGGAAATCCGGCAGCTACGCAGTATTTT. This codes for CASSNGNPAATQYF.

This clonotype came up once. Since a much larger clone is just one base distant, this may be a read error. V and J are TRBV20-1 and TRBJ2-1, with TRBD1 identical over 7 bases. CDR3 size: 12 residues. V dropped 7 bases and J dropped 10; count of bases not matched to a gene: 10. Germline CDR1 is DFQATT and CDR2 is SNEGSKA (reference sequence). CDR3 in amino acids: CSGGQSVSEQFF. The CDR3 DNA follows: TGCAGTGGGGGACAGTCCGTATCCGAGCAGTTCTTC.

This clonotype was counted many times. The chain employs TRBV28 and TRBJ2-5; no definite D call. The CDR3 has 12 residues. CDR1 is MDHEN, CDR2 SYDVKM, per germline. The V and J ends lost 4 bases and 5 bases respectively, with 8 bases between them. This chain's CDR3 is CASSWVGETQYF. The CDR3 DNA is TGTGCCAGCAGTTGGGTCGGCGAGACCCAGTACTTC.

This sequence joins TRBV12-3 or TRBV12-4 and TRBJ2-1; TRBD1 aligns across 8 bases. The CDR3 is made up of 15 amino acids. The V and J ends lost 5 bases and 7 bases, in that order; junction bases with no gene match: 10. The CDR3 DNA is TGTGCCAGCAGTAAATCAGGGGGCCTCGGGAATGAGCAGTTCTTC. This gives the protein CASSKSGGLGNEQFF.

In this sample, this clonotype is medium-sized. The rearrangement uses TRBV28 and TRBJ2-7; D is possibly TRBD1 or TRBD2 (5 bases each). This CDR3 contains 15 residues. Germline assignment: CDR1 MDHEN and CDR2 SYDVKM. V was shortened by 7 bases and J by 2 bases, with 18 bases between the two germline ends. CDR3: CASTKPTGRTYEQYF. The CDR3 nucleotides read TGTGCCAGCACCAAACCTACGGGACGGACCTACGAGCAGTACTTC.

This clonotype was seen many times. The chain links TRBV29-1 to TRBJ2-1, with 7 bases aligning to TRBD1. The CDR3 contains 11 residues. The J segment lost 6 bases and the V segment lost 5 bases, leaving 1 base of the junction unmatched. Germline lookup yields CDR1 SQVTM and CDR2 ANQGSEA. The DNA of the CDR3 is TGCAGCGTTCGACAGGGCAATGAGCAGTTCTTC. Translated: CSVRQGNEQFF.

This clonotype was counted many times. The chain recombines TRBV28 with TRBJ2-7; TRBD1 matches at 10 bases. The ends lost 6 bases at V and 5 bases at J; junction bases unmatched: 10. The CDR3 consists of 15 residues. The V gene's germline CDR1 is MDHEN and CDR2 SYDVKM. The CDR3 region is CASRPRQGAGDEQYF. In DNA, the CDR3 is TGTGCCAGCAGACCTAGACAGGGGGCGGGAGACGAGCAGTACTTC.

In this sample, this clonotype turned up many times. The chain is built from TRBV28 and TRBJ1-6; D may be TRBD1 (5 bases). The germline CDR1 and CDR2 sequences are MDHEN and SYDVKM. The CDR3 loop spans 13 amino acids. Trimming cost V 3 bases and J 13 bases, with 13 bases left between them. CDR3 loop: CASSFRGRDPLHF. CDR3 coding DNA: TGTGCCAGCAGTTTCAGAGGGAGGGACCCCCTCCACTTT. Together with reference TRBV28 and TRBJ1-6, the CDR3 gives the full variable domain: DVKVTQSSRYLVKRTGEKVFLECVQDMDHENMFWYRQDPGLGLRLIYFSYDVKMKEKGDIPEGYSVSREKKERFSLILESASTNQTSMYLCASSFRGRDPLHFGNGTRLTVT.

This clonotype was observed many times. The chain's CDR3 is CASSPPNRGGELFF. CDR3 bases: TGTGCCAGCTCACCACCGAATCGCGGCGGGGAGCTGTTTTTT. The chain combines TRBV18 with TRBJ2-2; D is undetermined. Trimming took off 0 bases at V and 7 bases at J, with 9 bases between the two ends. Germline V lookup: CDR1 KGHSH, CDR2 LQKENI. There are 14 residues in the CDR3. Using reference TRBV18 and TRBJ2-2 for the parts outside the CDR3, the full variable domain is NAGVMQNPRHLVRRRGQEARLRCSPMKGHSHVYWYRQLPEEGLKFMVYLQKENIIDESGMPKERFSAEFPKEGPSILRIQQVVRGDSAAYFCASSPPNRGGELFFGEGSRLTVL.

This clonotype was observed a single time. This chain connects TRBV28 to TRBJ1-1, with D maybe TRBD1 (6 bases). Germline loops: CDR1 MDHEN, CDR2 SYDVKM. Trimming took off 10 bases at V and 5 bases at J, with 20 bases between the two ends. This CDR3 spans 14 amino acids. CDR3 sequence (DNA): TGTGCCACATACGAGCTATCTAGGGGGACTGAAGCTTTCTTT. It yields the protein CATYELSRGTEAFF. Full variable domain (missing parts from reference TRBV28 and TRBJ1-1): DVKVTQSSRYLVKRTGEKVFLECVQDMDHENMFWYRQDPGLGLRLIYFSYDVKMKEKGDIPEGYSVSREKKERFSLILESASTNQTSMYLCATYELSRGTEAFFGQGTRLTVV.

The sample holds many counts of this clonotype. The J gene is TRBJ2-2, the V gene TRBV30, with TRBD2 as a possible D gene (6 bases). V shed 3 bases and J shed 3 bases, with 14 bases lying between them. The germline gives CDR1 GTSNPN, CDR2 SVGIG (reference sequence). The CDR3 covers 15 residues. The CDR3 spells CAWRERRDHTGELFF. DNA for the CDR3: TGTGCCTGGAGAGAACGGCGGGATCACACCGGGGAGCTGTTTTTT. Looking up the rest from reference TRBV30 and TRBJ2-2 gives the full variable domain: SQTIHQWPATLVQPVGSPLSLECTVEGTSNPNLYWYRQAAGRGLQLLFYSVGIGQISSEVPQNLSASRPQDRQFILSSKKLLLSDSGFYLCAWRERRDHTGELFFGEGSRLTVL.

The sample holds many counts of this clonotype. The chain combines TRBV28 with TRBJ2-7, with 9 bases matching TRBD2. Looked up from germline, CDR1 is MDHEN and CDR2 is SYDVKM. V shed 6 bases, J shed 3 bases, and the junction held 9 bases outside the gene matches. The CDR3 has 15 amino acids. CDR3 protein: CASSSPNSGSYEQYF. The CDR3 DNA follows: TGTGCCAGCAGCTCCCCAAATAGCGGGAGCTACGAGCAGTACTTC.

This clonotype was detected ten times or more. This chain connects TRBV29-1 to TRBJ2-1, with unresolved D. Trimming removed 7 bases at V and 8 bases at J, with 18 bases between. The CDR3 runs to 13 residues. Germline lookup yields CDR1 SQVTM and CDR2 ANQGSEA. Here the CDR3 reads CSAAIDPDHEQFF. CDR3 coding DNA: TGCAGCGCCGCTATAGACCCCGACCATGAGCAGTTCTTC.

This clonotype was seen many times. The chain couples TRBV28 to TRBJ2-1; possible D gene TRBD1, 5 bases. The CDR3 runs to 12 residues. The germline V and J ends were trimmed by 2 bases and 9 bases, with 8 bases remaining between them. Germline-derived CDR1 and CDR2 are MDHEN and SYDVKM. The CDR3 spells CASSLLGAEQFF. DNA for the CDR3: TGTGCCAGCAGTTTACTAGGGGCTGAGCAGTTCTTC.

This clonotype was seen at least ten times. The chain recombines TRBV20-1 with TRBJ2-7, with 7 nucleotides matching TRBD1. The CDR3 length is 14 residues. Germline CDR1 reads DFQATT; CDR2 reads SNEGSKA (reference sequence). Unmatched junction bases numbered 7, after V lost 5 bases and J lost 0 bases. CDR3 sequence reads: CSAGRQGRSYEQYF. The CDR3 DNA reads as TGCAGTGCTGGCAGACAGGGCCGCTCCTACGAGCAGTACTTC.

This sequence joins TRBV7-9 and TRBJ2-1; 10 bases are shared with TRBD2. Looked up from germline, CDR1 is SEHNR and CDR2 is FQNEAQ (reference sequence). CDR3 length equals 16 residues. After removal of 5 bases from V and 9 bases from J, the junction contained 13 bases not matched to a gene. The CDR3 DNA reads TGTGCCAGCAGCCCCATCGGGGTAGCGGGAGGATTTGAGCAGTTCTTC. It translates to CASSPIGVAGGFEQFF.

This clonotype was counted many times. The V call is TRBV24-1, the J call TRBJ1-5, with a weak D call TRBD1 (6 bases). There are 13 residues in the CDR3. CDR1 is KGHDR and CDR2 is SFDVKD in the germline V gene. V was trimmed by 10 bases and J by 2 bases, leaving 11 bases between them. In DNA, the CDR3 is TGTGCCACTAGAGCAGGGGGCAATCAGCCCCAGCATTTT. Translating gives CATRAGGNQPQHF.

This clonotype was picked up many times. V and J are TRBV20-1 and TRBJ2-3; 12 bases map to TRBD2. Germline CDR1 reads DFQATT; CDR2 reads SNEGSKA (reference sequence). V dropped 6 bases and J dropped 3; count of bases not matched to a gene: 7. This CDR3 is 15 amino acids long. CDR3 residues: CSAPPLAGGTDTQYF. The CDR3 coding sequence is TGCAGTGCGCCGCCGCTAGCGGGAGGGACAGATACGCAGTATTTT.

The chain joins TRBV5-1 to TRBJ2-2; the D gene is possibly TRBD2 (6 bases). Germline loops: CDR1 SGHRS, CDR2 YFSETQ. V lost 5 bases and J lost 0, with 14 bases in between. This CDR3 contains 16 residues. In DNA form, the CDR3 reads TGCGCCAGCAGTATCCTAGCGCTGGCGAACACCGGGGAGCTGTTTTTT. This encodes CASSILALANTGELFF.

The CDR3 loop reads CASSLARGINTEAFF. In DNA, the CDR3 is TGTGCCAGCAGCTTAGCGCGGGGCATAAACACTGAAGCTTTCTTT. The rearrangement joins TRBV7-2 to TRBJ1-1; perhaps TRBD1 as D (5 bases). The CDR3 totals 15 residues. The germline V and J ends were trimmed by 0 bases and 2 bases, with 10 bases remaining between them. CDR1 and CDR2 (germline): SGHTA, FQGNSA.

This clonotype showed up many times. The V call is TRBV30, the J call TRBJ2-1; 9 bases are a match to TRBD2. Germline V gives CDR1 GTSNPN, CDR2 SVGIG (reference sequence). Trimming cost V 5 bases and J 2 bases; bases outside gene matches: 19. The CDR3 spans 19 residues. The CDR3 sequence is CAWDLGGGLLAGPYNEQFF. The CDR3 nucleotides read TGTGCCTGGGACCTGGGGGGGGGACTGCTAGCGGGGCCCTACAATGAGCAGTTCTTC.

CDR3 DNA: TGCGCCAGCAGCCAAAACAGGGGGCTTGAAGCTTTCTTT. As protein: CASSQNRGLEAFF. The V gene is TRBV4-3, the J gene TRBJ1-1; 9 positions match TRBD1. CDR3 length: 13 residues. V trimming: 2 bases; J trimming: 7 bases; junction bases outside the gene matches: 2. Germline loops: CDR1 LGHNA, CDR2 YSLEER.

This clonotype was seen ten or more times. The J gene is TRBJ2-1, the V gene TRBV7-6, with 8 bases identical to TRBD2. The CDR3 runs 12 residues. The ends lost 5 bases at V and 16 bases at J; junction bases unmatched: 10. Per the germline V gene, CDR1 is SGHVS and CDR2 is FNYEAQ. In DNA, the CDR3 is TGTGCCAGCAGCGACGTAGGGACTAGACTTTTCTTC. It translates to CASSDVGTRLFF. Looking up the rest from reference TRBV7-6 and TRBJ2-1 gives the full variable domain: GAGVSQSPRYKVTKRGQDVALRCDPISGHVSLYWYRQALGQGPEFLTYFNYEAQQDKSGLPNDRFSAERPEGSISTLTIQRTEQRDSAMYRCASSDVGTRLFFGPGTRLTVL.

As regards this clonotype: A far bigger clonotype differs at one base, so this is likely a read error. The J gene is TRBJ2-7, the V gene TRBV7-2; either TRBD1 or TRBD2 may fit D (6 bases each). CDR3 length: 15 amino acids. The V and J ends lost 2 bases and 7 bases respectively, with 18 bases between them. CDR1 is SGHTA, CDR2 FQGNSA, per germline. The CDR3 DNA reads as TGTGCCAGCAGCTTACTCGGGGGCTCCTACAATGAGCAGTACTTC. Protein sequence: CASSLLGGSYNEQYF. The variable domain in full, with the rest retrieved from reference TRBV7-2 and TRBJ2-7, is GAGVSQSPSNKVTEKGKDVELRCDPISGHTALYWYRQSLGQGLEFLIYFQGNSAPDKSGLPSDRFSAERTGGSVSTLTIQRTQQEDSAVYLCASSLLGGSYNEQYFGPGTRLTVT.

This clonotype was detected many times. The chain recombines TRBV19 with TRBJ2-3; TRBD2 matches 12 bases. This CDR3 comprises 17 residues. Trimming removed 4 bases from V and 5 bases from J; junction bases left unmatched: 10. The V gene's germline CDR1 is LNHDA and CDR2 SQIVND (reference sequence). CDR3 nucleotide sequence: TGTGCCAGTAGTAGGCTCGGTTCTAGCGGGAGGGGAGATACGCAGTATTTT. It translates to CASSRLGSSGRGDTQYF.

This clonotype showed up many times. The rearrangement links TRBV10-3 to TRBJ2-7, with D perhaps matching TRBD1 or TRBD2 (5 bases each). This CDR3 has 14 amino acids. The V gene lost 4 bases and the J gene lost 2 bases, with 12 bases spanning the gap. Germline V gene sequence: CDR1 ENHRY, CDR2 SYGVKD. CDR3 in DNA: TGTGCCATCAGTGCCGGGACGTTAACCTACGAGCAGTACTTC. It is translated as CAISAGTLTYEQYF.

There are many counts of this clonotype. V is TRBV14 and J is TRBJ2-1; 12 bases match TRBD2. In germline, CDR1 is SGHDN, CDR2 FVKESK. Trimming took 4 bases from V and 7 from J; bases not matched to a gene: 8. The CDR3 has 16 residues. The CDR3 bases are TGTGCCAGCAGCCCAATCGGACTAGCGGGAACGAATGAGCAGTTCTTC. Its protein product is CASSPIGLAGTNEQFF.

This clonotype was seen at least ten times. V is TRBV29-1 and J is TRBJ2-5; the match to TRBD1 covers 9 bases. V lost 0 bases to trimming and J lost 3 bases; unmatched junction nucleotides: 5. CDR1 SQVTM and CDR2 ANQGSEA come from the germline V gene. This CDR3 has 15 residues. The CDR3, as DNA: TGCAGCGTTGAAGATCCAAGGACAGGGGAAGAGACCCAGTACTTC. Translated: CSVEDPRTGEETQYF.